What follows are 11 T cell receptor beta chains derived from one specimen sequenced in a study of beta chain features in type 1 diabetes. Expressed TCRB transcripts were sequenced because the entire RNA isolate underwent reverse transcription. Only in-frame clones appear in the TCRdb table, and some are missing; sequencing was by immunoSEQ multiplex PCR. Among about 300,000 clones listed, 8% were seen once. Specimen: central memory CD4+ T cells from blood. These receptors all stem from a woman aged 18-29 years in good health.

This clone was seen a single time. The rearrangement uses TRBV7-9 and TRBJ1-6; no firm D call. The CDR3 sequence is 14 residues long. V lost 4 bases and J 10 bases, leaving 14 bases between the germline ends. CDR1 is SEHNR and CDR2 is FQNEAQ in the germline V gene (reference sequence). CDR3 nucleotide sequence: TGTGCCAGCAGCTCGACACCTTCCGCCTCACCCCTCCACTTT. Translated: CASSSTPSASPLHF.

The V gene is TRBV6-5, the J gene TRBJ1-2; D is ambiguous. The CDR3 contains 15 residues. The germline gives CDR1 MNHEY, CDR2 SVGAGI. V lost 2 bases and J 1 base, leaving 11 bases between the germline ends. CDR3 loop: CASSYAPSSNYGYTF. DNA of the CDR3: TGTGCCAGCAGTTACGCCCCTTCGAGTAACTATGGCTACACCTTC.

In its sample, this clone was seen many times. V usage is TRBV2 and J usage is TRBJ2-2; TRBD2 aligns across 7 bases. The CDR3 contains 13 residues. V was pared by 8 bases and J by 3 bases, with 3 bases of the junction left unmatched. The germline CDR1 and CDR2 sequences are SNHLY and FYNNEI. CDR3 in DNA: TGTGCCAGCGTTCGGGGGGACACCGGGGAGCTGTTTTTT. It is translated as CASVRGDTGELFF.

This clone was detected a few times. This sequence joins TRBV4-3 and TRBJ2-5; tentatively, D is TRBD2 (7 bases). The V gene's germline CDR1 is LGHNA and CDR2 YSLEER. The CDR3 length is 15 residues. With 2 bases removed from V and 5 bases from J, the gap between germline ends came to 15 bases. This CDR3 reads CASSQRRGRGETQYF. The CDR3 nucleotides are TGCGCCAGCAGCCAAAGGCGGGGGCGCGGGGAGACCCAGTACTTC.

The chain uses TRBV9 and TRBJ2-1; maybe TRBD1 (6 bases). Germline-derived CDR1 and CDR2 are SGDLS and YYNGEE. Trimming removed 3 bases from V and 3 bases from J, with 10 bases in between. The CDR3 length is 14 residues. The CDR3 DNA follows: TGTGCCAGCAGCGCACAGGGATTCTACAATGAGCAGTTCTTC. Translating gives CASSAQGFYNEQFF. The whole variable domain, filled in from reference TRBV9 and TRBJ2-1, reads DSGVTQTPKHLITATGQRVTLRCSPRSGDLSVYWYQQSLDQGLQFLIQYYNGEERAKGNILERFSAQQFPDLHSELNLSSLELGDSALYFCASSAQGFYNEQFFGPGTRLTVL.

This clone was picked up many times. V and J are TRBV27 and TRBJ2-4; 7 bases fit TRBD2. The CDR3 sequence is 16 residues long. The V gene's germline CDR1 is MNHEY and CDR2 SMNVEV (reference sequence). J gave up 2 bases and V 3 bases, and 7 bases lay outside the gene matches. Written as DNA, the CDR3 is TGTGCCAGCAGTTTTTTCGGCGGGAGTACCAAAAACATTCAGTACTTC. Translated: CASSFFGGSTKNIQYF.

The rearrangement uses TRBV6-6 and TRBJ2-7, with D hard to call. Trimming stripped 2 bases from V and 6 bases from J, with 11 bases between. The CDR3 is 13 residues long. In germline, CDR1 is MNHNY, CDR2 SVGAGI (reference sequence). This CDR3 is CASSYAQVGEQYF. For the CDR3, the DNA is TGTGCCAGCAGTTACGCCCAGGTGGGCGAGCAGTACTTC.

This clone showed up just a few times. The sample holds other DNA sequences that translate to the same CDR3. CDR3 region: CASSVTGLNTEAFF. The CDR3 region has the DNA TGTGCCAGCAGCGTAACTGGGTTGAACACTGAAGCTTTCTTT. This chain connects TRBV9 to TRBJ1-1; D not certain. V shed 1 base and J shed 0 bases, with 7 bases lying between them. There are 14 residues in the CDR3. Looked up from germline, CDR1 is SGDLS and CDR2 is YYNGEE.

This clone was counted between two and nine times. The rearrangement links TRBV6-6 to TRBJ2-2; D unclear. The germline CDR1 and CDR2 sequences are MNHNY and SVGAGI (reference sequence). CDR3 size: 14 residues. With 5 bases removed from V and 5 bases from J, the gap between germline ends came to 12 bases. Here the CDR3 DNA reads TGTGCCAGCAGTCTCTATTCGACGACCGGGGAGCTGTTTTTT. Encoded protein: CASSLYSTTGELFF.

The rearrangement links TRBV10-3 to TRBJ2-5; no reliable D call. Germline CDR1 reads ENHRY; CDR2 reads SYGVKD. Between the trimmed V and J ends, which lost 10 bases and 4 bases, there was a span of 10 bases. The CDR3 runs to 11 residues. The CDR3 coding sequence is TGTGCCACCCGGCTTGGAGAGACCCAGTACTTC. Translated: CATRLGETQYF.

This chain joins TRBV4-3 and TRBJ2-2; D is uncertain. The V gene's germline CDR1 is LGHNA and CDR2 YSLEER. V was clipped by 0 bases and J by 6 bases, with 11 bases between them. The CDR3 consists of 15 residues. CDR3 DNA sequence: TGCGCCAGCAGCCAAGAATTTCATAGGCCCGGGGAGCTGTTTTTT. Protein: CASSQEFHRPGELFF.